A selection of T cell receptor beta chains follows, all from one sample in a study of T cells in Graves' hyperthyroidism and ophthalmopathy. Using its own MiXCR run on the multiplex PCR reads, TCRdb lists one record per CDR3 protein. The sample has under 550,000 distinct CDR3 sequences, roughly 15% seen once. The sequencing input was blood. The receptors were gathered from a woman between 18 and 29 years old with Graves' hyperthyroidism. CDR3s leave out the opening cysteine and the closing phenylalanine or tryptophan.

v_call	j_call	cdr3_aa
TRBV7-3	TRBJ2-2	ASSPEGRENTGELF
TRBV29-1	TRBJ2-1	SVAGGSYNEQF
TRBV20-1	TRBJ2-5	SARGTAQETQY
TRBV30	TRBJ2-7	AWSVSGSDYEQY
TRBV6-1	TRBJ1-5	ASSRKAGQLTNQPQH
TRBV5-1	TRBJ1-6	ASSSGQGAGNSPLH
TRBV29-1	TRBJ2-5	STVLAGTAQETQY
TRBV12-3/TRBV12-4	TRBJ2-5	ASSTRETQY
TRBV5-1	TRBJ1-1	ASRDGGAEAF
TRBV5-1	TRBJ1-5	ASSLEQGGQPQH
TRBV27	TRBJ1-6	ASSFLRGVGSPLH
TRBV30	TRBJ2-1	AWSGLSYNEQF
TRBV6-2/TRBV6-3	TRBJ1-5	GSSSPRGGRNNQPQH
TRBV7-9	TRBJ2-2	ASSLGSRGYTGELF
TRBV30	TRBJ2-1	AWSPRGLLYNEQF
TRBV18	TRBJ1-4	ASSPLRGLNEKLF
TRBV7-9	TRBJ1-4	ASSKTGGNPSTNEKLF
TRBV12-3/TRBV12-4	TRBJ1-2	ASSLAGAAGYT
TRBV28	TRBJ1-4	ASSFRGKNEKLF
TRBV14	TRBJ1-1	ASSPVRGREAF
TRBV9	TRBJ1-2	ASGPGTGYGYT
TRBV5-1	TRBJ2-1	ASSLRDNEQF
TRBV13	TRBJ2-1	ASSLGGTSGYNEQF
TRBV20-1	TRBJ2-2	SARGILGWGGNTGELF
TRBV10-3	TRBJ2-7	AISEGPYEQY
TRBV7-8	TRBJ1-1	ASSLEIWTGGRLEAF
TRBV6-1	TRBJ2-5	ASIDGGPQETQY
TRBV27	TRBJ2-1	ASSFSLAGGPNEQF
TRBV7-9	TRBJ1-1	ASRSGQGWDTEAF
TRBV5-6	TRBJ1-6	ASSSLEDNSPLH
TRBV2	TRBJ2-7	ASSEQGQFDEQY
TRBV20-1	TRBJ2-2	SARDKNTGELF
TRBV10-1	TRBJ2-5	ASSEFPSGRKEETQY
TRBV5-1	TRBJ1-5	ASSPGVRGRYQPQH